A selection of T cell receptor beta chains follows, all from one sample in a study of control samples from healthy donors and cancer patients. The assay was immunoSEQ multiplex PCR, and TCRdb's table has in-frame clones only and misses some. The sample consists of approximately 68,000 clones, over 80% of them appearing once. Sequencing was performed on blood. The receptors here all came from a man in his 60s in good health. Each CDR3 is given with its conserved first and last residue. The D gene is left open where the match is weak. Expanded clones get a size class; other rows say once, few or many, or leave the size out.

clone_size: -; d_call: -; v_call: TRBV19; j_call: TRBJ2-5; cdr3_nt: TGTGCCAGTAGTATGCGCCGGGTTTTCAAGGGGCAAGAGACCCAGTACTTC; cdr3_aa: CASSMRRVFKGQETQYF
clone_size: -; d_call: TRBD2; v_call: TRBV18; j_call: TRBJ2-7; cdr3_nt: TGTGCCAGCTCACCCACTAGCGGCGGCTCCTACGAGCAGTACTTC; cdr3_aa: CASSPTSGGSYEQYF
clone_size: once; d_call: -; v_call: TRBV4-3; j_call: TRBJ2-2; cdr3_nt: TGCGCCAGCAGCCCTACGCAACGGCCGGGCACCGGGGAGCTGTTTTTT; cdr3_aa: CASSPTQRPGTGELFF
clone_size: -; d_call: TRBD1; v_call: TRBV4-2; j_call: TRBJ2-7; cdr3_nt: TGTGCCAGCAGCCAAGTTGGGCAGGGGGCGGGCGAGCAGTACTTC; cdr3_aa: CASSQVGQGAGEQYF
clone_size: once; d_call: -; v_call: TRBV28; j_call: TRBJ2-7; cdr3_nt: TGTGCCAGCAGCCCCCACTACGAGCAGTACTTC; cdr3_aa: CASSPHYEQYF
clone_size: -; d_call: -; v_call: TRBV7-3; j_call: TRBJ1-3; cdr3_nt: TGTGCCAGCAGCTCGGGACCCTTGAGCTCTGGAAACACCATATATTTT; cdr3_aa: CASSSGPLSSGNTIYF
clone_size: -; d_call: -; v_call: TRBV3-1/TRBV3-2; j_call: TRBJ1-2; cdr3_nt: TGTGCCAGCAGCCAAGGGGCCTATGGCTACACCTTC; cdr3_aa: CASSQGAYGYTF
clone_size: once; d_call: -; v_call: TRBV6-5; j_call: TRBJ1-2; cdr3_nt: TGTGCCAGCAGTTATTTTGGGGGCTCGGGCTATGGCTACACCTTC; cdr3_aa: CASSYFGGSGYGYTF
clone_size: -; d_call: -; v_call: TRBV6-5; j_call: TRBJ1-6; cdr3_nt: TGTGCCAGCAGATATCGGACGGGAAATTCACCCCTCCACTTT; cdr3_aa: CASRYRTGNSPLHF
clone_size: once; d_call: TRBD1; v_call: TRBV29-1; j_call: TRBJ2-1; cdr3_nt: TGCAGCGTTTCTGGGACAGGGATAGCCTACAATGAGCAGTTCTTC; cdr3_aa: CSVSGTGIAYNEQFF
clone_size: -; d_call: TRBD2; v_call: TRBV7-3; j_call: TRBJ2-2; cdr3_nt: TGTGCCAGCAGCTTAACCCCTTGGGGACTAGCGGGAGGCGTGACCGGGGAGCTGTTTTTT; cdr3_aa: CASSLTPWGLAGGVTGELFF
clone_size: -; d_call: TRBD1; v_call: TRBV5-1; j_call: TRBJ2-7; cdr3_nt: TGCGCCAGCAGCTCCAGGGGGCAGGACGAGCAGTACTTC; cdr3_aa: CASSSRGQDEQYF
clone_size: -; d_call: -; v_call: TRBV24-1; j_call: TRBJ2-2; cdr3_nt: TGTGCCACCAGTGATCTAAATAGGGACGCCGGGGAGCTGTTTTTT; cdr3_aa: CATSDLNRDAGELFF
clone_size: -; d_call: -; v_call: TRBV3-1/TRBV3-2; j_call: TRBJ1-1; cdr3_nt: TGTGCCAGCAGCCAAGGGTTTTTAGACACTGAAGCTTTCTTT; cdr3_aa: CASSQGFLDTEAFF
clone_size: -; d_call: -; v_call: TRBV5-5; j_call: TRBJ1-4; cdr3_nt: TGTGCCAGCAGCTCTACAGGGTTAGGGACTAATGAAAAACTGTTTTTT; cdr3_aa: CASSSTGLGTNEKLFF
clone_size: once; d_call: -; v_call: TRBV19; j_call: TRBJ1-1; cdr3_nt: TGTGCCAGTACCATCGGGGGGGGGAACACTGAAGCTTTCTTT; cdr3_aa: CASTIGGGNTEAFF
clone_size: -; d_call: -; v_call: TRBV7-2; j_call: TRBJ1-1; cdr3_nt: TGTGCCAGCAGCTTAGTTCAGGGCGCGACCACTGAAGCTTTCTTT; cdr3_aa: CASSLVQGATTEAFF
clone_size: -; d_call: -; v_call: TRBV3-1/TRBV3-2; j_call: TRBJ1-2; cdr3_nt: TGTGCCAGCAGCCAAGATGGCAGGGACTATGGCTACACCTTC; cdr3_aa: CASSQDGRDYGYTF
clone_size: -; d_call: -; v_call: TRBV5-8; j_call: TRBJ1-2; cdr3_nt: TGTGCCAGCAGTTTCGACAGGAACTATGGCTACACCTTC; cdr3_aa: CASSFDRNYGYTF
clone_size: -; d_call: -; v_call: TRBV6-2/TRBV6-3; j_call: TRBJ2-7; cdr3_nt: TGTGCCAGCAGTTACGACAGGTACTACGAACAGTACTTC; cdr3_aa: CASSYDRYYEQYF
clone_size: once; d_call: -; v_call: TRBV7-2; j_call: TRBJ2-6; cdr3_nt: TGTGCCAGCAGCCAAAGAGGGGGGGGGTCCGGGGCCAACGTCCTGACTTTC; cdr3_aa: CASSQRGGGSGANVLTF
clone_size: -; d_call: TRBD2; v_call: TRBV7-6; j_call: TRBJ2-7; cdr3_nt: TGTGCCAGCAGCTTAGACGCTCTAGCGGGGACCTACGAGCAGTACTTC; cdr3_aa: CASSLDALAGTYEQYF
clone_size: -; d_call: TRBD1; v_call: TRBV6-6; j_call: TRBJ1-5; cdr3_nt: TGTGCCAGCAGTTACTCCAAGACAGGGAATGGTCAGCCCCAGCATTTT; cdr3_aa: CASSYSKTGNGQPQHF
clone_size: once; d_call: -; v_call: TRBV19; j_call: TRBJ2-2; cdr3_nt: TGTGCCAGTAGCTTGGCAGCCGGGGAGCTGTTTTTT; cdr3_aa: CASSLAAGELFF
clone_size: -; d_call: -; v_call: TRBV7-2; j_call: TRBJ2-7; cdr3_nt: TGTGCCAGCAGCTTAAAAGGTCTGAACGAGCAGTACTTC; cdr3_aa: CASSLKGLNEQYF
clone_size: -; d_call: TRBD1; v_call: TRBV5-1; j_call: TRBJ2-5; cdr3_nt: TGCGCCAGCAGCTTAAGTGGGACAGGGGATGTTAGCCAGTACTTC; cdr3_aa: CASSLSGTGDVSQYF
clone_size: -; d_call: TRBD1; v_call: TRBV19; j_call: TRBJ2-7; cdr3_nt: TGTGCCAGTAGTATCCGGACAGGGGCTCAGGCGGGGGAGCAGTACTTC; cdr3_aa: CASSIRTGAQAGEQYF
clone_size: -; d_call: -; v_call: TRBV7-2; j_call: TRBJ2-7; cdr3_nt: TGTGCCAGCAGCTTAGTGGGGGTCGCCTACGAGCAGTACTTC; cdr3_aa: CASSLVGVAYEQYF
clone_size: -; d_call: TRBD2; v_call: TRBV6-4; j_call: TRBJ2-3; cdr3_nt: TGTGCCAGCAGTGGGTCTAGCGGGAGAACAGATACGCAGTATTTT; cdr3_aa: CASSGSSGRTDTQYF
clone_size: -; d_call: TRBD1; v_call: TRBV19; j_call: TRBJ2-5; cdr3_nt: TGTGCCAGTAGCTCTCAAGGGGGCCATAAAGAGACCCAGTACTTC; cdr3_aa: CASSSQGGHKETQYF
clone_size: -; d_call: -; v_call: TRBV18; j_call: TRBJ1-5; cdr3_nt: TGTGCCAGCTCACGATCGGACAAAGATCAGCCCCAGCATTTT; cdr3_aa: CASSRSDKDQPQHF
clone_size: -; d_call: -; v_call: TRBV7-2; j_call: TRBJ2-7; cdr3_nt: TGTGCCAGCAGCTCTTCTCAGGGTCTCTACGAGCAGTACTTC; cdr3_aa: CASSSSQGLYEQYF
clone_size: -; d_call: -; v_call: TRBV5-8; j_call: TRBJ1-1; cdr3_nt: TGTGCCAGCAGCTTGTCTTGGGCAGGGCCCTCACATTTTTCTGAAGCTTTCTTT; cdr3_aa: CASSLSWAGPSHFSEAFF
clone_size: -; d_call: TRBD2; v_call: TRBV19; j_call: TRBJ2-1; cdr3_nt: TGTGCCAGTAGTGGAGGACTAGTTGGTGAGCAGTTCTTC; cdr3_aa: CASSGGLVGEQFF
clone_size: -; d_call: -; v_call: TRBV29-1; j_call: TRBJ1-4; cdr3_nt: TGCAGCGTTGAGGGGCAGGGGTATGAAAAACTGTTTTTT; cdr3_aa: CSVEGQGYEKLFF
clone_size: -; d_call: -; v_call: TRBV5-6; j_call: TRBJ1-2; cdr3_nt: TGTGCCAGCAGCTTGAAAGGGGGAGACTATGGCTACACCTTC; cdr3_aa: CASSLKGGDYGYTF
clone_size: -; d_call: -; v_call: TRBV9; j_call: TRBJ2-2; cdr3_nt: TGTGCCAGCAGCGTAGGTCTAGCGTTGAACACCGGGGAGCTGTTTTTT; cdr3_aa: CASSVGLALNTGELFF